These 5 T cell receptor beta chains share one sample of origin, sequenced in a study of CD8 T cells in ankylosing spondylitis. MiXCR, applied by TCRdb to the 5' RACE reads, yields one record per CDR3 protein. The sample holds tens of thousands of distinct CDR3 sequences; over 3.5% are singletons and the top ten take around 3.6%. The sequenced material came from blood, either unsorted or a sorted T cell fraction (not recorded which). The receptor set was obtained from a female donor with ankylosing spondylitis or in good health (not recorded which).

This clonotype has at least ten counts. The chain carries TRBV9 and TRBJ2-1; 9 bases fit TRBD1. V gave up 4 bases and J gave up 1 base; unmatched junction bases: 18. The germline V gene encodes CDR1 SGDLS and CDR2 YYNGEE. This CDR3 region has 20 residues. CDR3 sequence reads: CASSIRQGVSGGGSYNEQFF. The CDR3 coding sequence is TGTGCCAGCAGCATTAGACAGGGGGTATCAGGAGGGGGGTCCTACAATGAGCAGTTCTTC.

This clonotype appeared many times. The chain combines TRBV9 with TRBJ2-7; D is possibly TRBD1 (5 bases). The CDR3 length is 14 residues. Between the trimmed V and J ends, which lost 0 bases and 2 bases, there was a span of 9 bases. The germline CDR1 and CDR2 sequences are SGDLS and YYNGEE. The CDR3 DNA is TGTGCCAGCAGCGTAGGACAGAGTCCCTACGAGCAGTACTTC. The encoded protein is CASSVGQSPYEQYF.

This clonotype is labeled as medium-sized (0.01 to 0.1%). J is TRBJ1-2 and V is TRBV9; no definite D call. CDR1 SGDLS and CDR2 YYNGEE come from the germline V gene. V was clipped by 2 bases and J by 4 bases, with 12 bases between them. The CDR3 spans 14 residues. This CDR3 reads CASSVGLTGYGYTF. CDR3 DNA: TGTGCCAGCAGCGTGGGCTTGACGGGCTATGGCTACACCTTC.

This clonotype was counted many times. In DNA, the CDR3 is TGTGCCAGCAGCGTATTGGCAGGGGCTGGAAACACCATATATTTT. This encodes CASSVLAGAGNTIYF. The chain uses TRBV9 and TRBJ1-3, with D possibly being TRBD1 (6 bases). Germline CDR1 SGDLS, CDR2 YYNGEE. This CDR3 is 15 amino acids long. V shed 1 base and J shed 2 bases, with 10 bases lying between them.

Within the sample, this clonotype is medium-sized. This rearrangement joins TRBV9 to TRBJ2-2; maybe TRBD2 (7 bases). Per germline, CDR1 SGDLS and CDR2 YYNGEE. V was cut by 0 bases and J by 4 bases, with 10 bases left in between. This CDR3 region has 15 residues. This CDR3 is CASSVGGGPTGELFF. The CDR3 DNA reads TGTGCCAGCAGCGTAGGGGGGGGGCCCACCGGGGAGCTGTTTTTT.